This entry concerns a single TCR beta chain. Trimming removed 4 bases from V and 5 bases from J; junction bases left unmatched: 5. This CDR3 has 14 amino acids. The V gene's germline CDR1 is DFQATT and CDR2 SNEGSKA (reference sequence). TCR beta VDJ combinations and CDR3 sequences were profiled from genomic DNA. MiXCR, run by TCRdb on the reads, gives a single entry per CDR3 protein. The sample lists 150,000 or so distinct CDR3 sequences; roughly 48% were seen once. Whoever was chosen for sequencing had shown CD8+CD57+ cell expansion by flow cytometry. The data are from a study of CD8+CD57+ T cells in acquired aplastic anemia.

The sequenced material came from sorted CD4+, CD8+, or CD8+CD57+ T cells (not recorded which) from PBMCs. The source is a human donor with aplastic anemia. V gene TRBV20-1 combines with J gene TRBJ2-5; 12 bases agree with TRBD1. The CDR3: CSATGTGGRETQYF. The CDR3 coding sequence is TGCAGTGCTACCGGGACAGGGGGCAGGGAGACCCAGTACTTC.